This TCR beta chain was obtained from a study of blood T cell repertoires in COVID-19 (dated by TCRdb to about 2020). Broadly, across the study: Samples from collaborators originated in the United States, Italy and Spain and spanned both the acute and convalescent phases of COVID-19. The repertoires were made available in a free public database intended to serve as a resource for research on the immune response to SARS-CoV-2. The samples were drawn from the first 160 participants of the ongoing ImmuneRACE study and from some 1,300 subjects provided by 6 global collaborators. Sample metadata almost always included a de-identified subject ID, COVID-19 status, age in years and sex. HLA class I and class II types, where available, came from metadata supplied by the sample provider rather than from assay-based typing. The dataset comprised deeply sampled blood TCRbeta repertoires from subjects exposed to, actively infected with, or recovered from COVID-19. The prospective study material was composed of cDNA or gDNA derived from T cells, B-cell-depleted T cells, or PBMCs. The full study reports these points: The amount of clinical and demographic metadata varied by source and participant and was provided uncurated.

From cysteine to phenylalanine, the CDR3 is 15 amino acids long. The sequence is cut down to CDR3 DNA, 45 bases in frame from base 1. Whole blood was collected in K2EDTA tubes by collaborating institutions according to the institutions' own protocols. Collaborator samples were shipped for TCRbeta analysis as frozen whole blood, isolated PBMCs, or DNA extracted from either sample type. Points on this clone: Its cognate antigen has yet to be identified. Base qualities were left out, and no much larger clone turns up one base away.

TCRbeta CDR3 regions were amplified from genomic DNA using the immunoSEQ Assay, a bias-controlled multiplex PCR. Per the original workflow: The number of nucleated cells in each sample was estimated from the amplification of reference gene primers within the assay. To quantify the absolute abundance of each unique TCRbeta CDR3 rearrangement, sequence reads were collapsed and filtered. For each sample, productive Simpson clonality was calculated by taking the square root of Simpson's diversity index across productive rearrangements. The clones in this table, taken by TCRdb from immuneACCESS, are in-frame only. Not every clone is retained; where verified, under half of the shortfall comes from an unresolved V gene, and the cause of the rest is unknown. V, J and clone size derive from that table, while D and trimming were established from the DNA sequence. This sample comprises around 620,000 clones, about 90% of them detected only once. The ten largest clones add up to around 0.3% of the sample.

The clonotype originates from a woman younger than 35 with acute or convalescent COVID-19. Sequenced sample: peripheral blood. The sequence joins TRBV21-1 to TRBJ2-7; the listed D gene, TRBD2, was not tested against the DNA. TRBV21-1 is annotated as a pseudogene. The CDR3 corresponds to CASSTGGQLRYEQYF. The DNA sequence reads TGTGCCAGCAGCACCGGAGGCCAACTCAGGTACGAGCAGTACTTC.